Each of the 9 T cell receptor beta chains below was sequenced from the same sample in a study of OX40 agonist ivuxolimab in advanced cancers. TCRdb's table, derived via immunoSEQ multiplex PCR, lists solely in-frame clones and lacks some. The top ten hold roughly an eighth of the sample, which has about 55,000 clones, about 89% seen once. Sequenced here: CD4+ or CD8+ T cells sorted from blood, sampled in a trial of the OX40 agonist ivuxolimab. The receptors come from an adult with an advanced solid tumor such as melanoma, head and neck, liver or kidney cancer.

This clone is labeled medium-sized. J is TRBJ1-1 and V is TRBV14; D is unresolved. The germline gives CDR1 SGHDN, CDR2 FVKESK. Trimming left V 1 base short and J 3 bases short, with 6 bases between. The length of the CDR3 is 13 residues. CDR3: CASSQGLYTEAFF. DNA for the CDR3: TGTGCCAGCAGCCAAGGTCTGTACACTGAAGCTTTCTTT.

The chain links TRBV5-8 to TRBJ1-4; D call uncertain. Germline CDR1 is SGHTS and CDR2 is YDEGEE. Trimming stripped 5 bases from V and 7 bases from J, with 18 bases between. CDR3 size: 15 residues. The CDR3 spells CASRHIVLGGEKLFF. The CDR3 nucleotides are TGTGCCAGCAGACATATAGTCCTAGGAGGTGAAAAACTGTTTTTT.

This chain links TRBV7-2 with TRBJ2-2; D is unresolved. Germline-derived CDR1 and CDR2 are SGHTA and FQGNSA. The V and J ends lost 0 bases and 5 bases respectively, with 4 bases between them. This CDR3 contains 13 residues. The CDR3 is CASSLAPTGELFF. The CDR3 DNA sequence: TGTGCCAGCAGCTTAGCTCCTACCGGGGAGCTGTTTTTT.

The V and J genes are TRBV7-9 and TRBJ1-1; TRBD1 aligns across 8 bases. From germline, CDR1 is SEHNR and CDR2 FQNEAQ (reference sequence). Trimming removed 4 bases from V and 7 bases from J; junction bases left unmatched: 5. This CDR3 contains 13 residues. The chain's CDR3 is CASSWTGRYEAFF. CDR3 nucleotides: TGTGCCAGCAGCTGGACAGGGAGGTATGAAGCTTTCTTT.

The chain recombines TRBV14 with TRBJ1-1, with D maybe TRBD1 (5 bases). This CDR3 region has 13 residues. V was cut by 3 bases and J by 5 bases, with 10 bases left in between. Germline V lookup: CDR1 SGHDN, CDR2 FVKESK. The CDR3 protein is CASSQGVGTEAFF. The DNA of the CDR3 is TGTGCCAGCAGCCAGGGGGTTGGGACTGAAGCTTTCTTT.

The chain couples TRBV9 to TRBJ2-5; 7 nucleotides align to TRBD1. This CDR3 is 14 amino acids long. Germline V CDR1 and CDR2: SGDLS, YYNGEE. V shed 5 bases, J shed 5 bases, and the junction held 9 bases outside the gene matches. The CDR3 nucleotides read TGTGCCAGCAGTTCAGGGACAGCACGGGAGACCCAGTACTTC. It translates to CASSSGTARETQYF.

V gene TRBV7-9 combines with J gene TRBJ2-6; 9 bases align to TRBD1. CDR3 size: 16 residues. From germline, CDR1 is SEHNR and CDR2 FQNEAQ (reference sequence). J was trimmed by 4 bases and V by 1 base; bases with no gene match: 2. Here the CDR3 reads CASSLVQGAGANVLTF. The CDR3, as DNA: TGTGCCAGCAGCTTAGTACAGGGGGCCGGGGCCAACGTCCTGACTTTC.

The V call is TRBV2, the J call TRBJ2-2; 10 nucleotides line up with TRBD2. The V gene's germline CDR1 is SNHLY and CDR2 FYNNEI. V lost 6 bases to trimming and J lost 3 bases; unmatched junction nucleotides: 4. The CDR3 loop spans 15 amino acids. The CDR3 region is CASRASGRYTGELFF. CDR3 DNA sequence: TGTGCCAGCAGGGCTAGCGGGAGATACACCGGGGAGCTGTTTTTT.

The chain is built from TRBV28 and TRBJ1-1, with a weak D call TRBD1 (5 bases). Germline V CDR1 and CDR2: MDHEN, SYDVKM. CDR3 length: 16 amino acids. The V gene lost 10 bases and the J gene lost 3 bases, with 24 bases spanning the gap. CDR3 in amino acids: CATDLPGSLSDTEAFF. CDR3 nucleotide sequence: TGTGCCACCGACCTACCAGGGTCCCTTAGTGACACTGAAGCTTTCTTT.